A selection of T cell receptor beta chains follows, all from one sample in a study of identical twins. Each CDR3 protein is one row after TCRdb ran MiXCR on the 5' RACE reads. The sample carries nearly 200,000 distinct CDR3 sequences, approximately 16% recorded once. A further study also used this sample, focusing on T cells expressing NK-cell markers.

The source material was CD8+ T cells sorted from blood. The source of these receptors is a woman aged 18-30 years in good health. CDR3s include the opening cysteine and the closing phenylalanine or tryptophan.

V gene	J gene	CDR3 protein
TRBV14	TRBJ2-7	CASNLRGVDEQYF
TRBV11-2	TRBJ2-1	CASSLAGGSQFF
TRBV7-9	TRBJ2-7	CASSLALEVTIYEQYF
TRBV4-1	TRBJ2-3	CASSQEEVPHKTQYF
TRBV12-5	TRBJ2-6	CASGLEDGFSGANVLTF
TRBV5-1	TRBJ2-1	CASSEGLAGVRGEQFF
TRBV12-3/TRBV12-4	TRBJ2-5	CASSPGVETQYF
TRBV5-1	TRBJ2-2	CASRSRDPGELFF
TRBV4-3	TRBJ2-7	CASSQDSVGEQYF
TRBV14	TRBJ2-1	CASSPWAGEQFF
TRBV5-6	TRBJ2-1	CASKTGGGSYNEQFF
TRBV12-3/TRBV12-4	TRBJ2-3	CASSSIGVGTDTQYF